This section outlines one T cell receptor beta chain sequence together with its context. The data stem from a study of OX40 agonist ivuxolimab in advanced cancers. About the study: Recorded diagnoses for dose-escalation patients were hepatocellular carcinoma, melanoma, renal cell or head and neck cancer.

The repertoire was sequenced with immunoSEQ multiplex PCR; TCRdb's copy has only in-frame clones and lacks some. The sample lists some 41,000 clones; about 88% were seen once. Trimming removed 4 bases from V and 0 bases from J, with 13 bases in between. The length of the CDR3 is 15 residues. The germline CDR1 and CDR2 sequences are SGHRS and YFSETQ. At baseline, cycle 4 day 1, and cycle 7 day 1, blood was sampled. Sequenced material: CD4+ or CD8+ T cells sorted from blood, taken in a trial of the OX40 agonist ivuxolimab. This sequence joins TRBV5-1 and TRBJ2-5; tentatively, D is TRBD1 or TRBD2 (5 bases each). This TCR came from an adult with an advanced solid tumor such as melanoma, head and neck, liver or kidney cancer. CDR3 sequence (DNA): TGCGCCAGCAGCCTCGGGGCGGCGTACCAAGAGACCCAGTACTTC. As protein: CASSLGAAYQETQYF.